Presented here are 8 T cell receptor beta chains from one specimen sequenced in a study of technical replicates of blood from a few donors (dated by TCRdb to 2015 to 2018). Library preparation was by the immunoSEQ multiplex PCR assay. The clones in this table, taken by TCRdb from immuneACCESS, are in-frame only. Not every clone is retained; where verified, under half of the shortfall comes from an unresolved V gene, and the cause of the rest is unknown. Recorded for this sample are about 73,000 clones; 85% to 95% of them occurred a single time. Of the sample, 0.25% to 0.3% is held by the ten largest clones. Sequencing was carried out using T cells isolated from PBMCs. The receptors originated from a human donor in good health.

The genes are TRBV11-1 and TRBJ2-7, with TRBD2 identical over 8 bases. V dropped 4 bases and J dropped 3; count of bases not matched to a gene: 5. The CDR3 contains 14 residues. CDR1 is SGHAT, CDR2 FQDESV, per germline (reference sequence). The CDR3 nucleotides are TGTGCCAGCAGCTCGCCGGGGGGGGTCTACGAGCAGTACTTC. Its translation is CASSSPGGVYEQYF. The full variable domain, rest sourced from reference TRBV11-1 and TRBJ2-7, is EAEVAQSPRYKITEKSQAVAFWCDPISGHATLYWYRQILGQGPELLVQFQDESVVDDSQLPKDRFSAERLKGVDSTLKIQPAELGDSAMYLCASSSPGGVYEQYFGPGTRLTVT.

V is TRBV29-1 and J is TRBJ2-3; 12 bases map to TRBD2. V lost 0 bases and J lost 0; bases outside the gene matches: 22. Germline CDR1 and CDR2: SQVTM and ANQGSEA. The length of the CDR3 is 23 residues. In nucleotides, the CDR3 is TGCAGCGTTGAAGACCTCGTGAAGCTAGCGGGGGGGCACCCTCCCCATAGCACAGATACGCAGTATTTT. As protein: CSVEDLVKLAGGHPPHSTDTQYF.

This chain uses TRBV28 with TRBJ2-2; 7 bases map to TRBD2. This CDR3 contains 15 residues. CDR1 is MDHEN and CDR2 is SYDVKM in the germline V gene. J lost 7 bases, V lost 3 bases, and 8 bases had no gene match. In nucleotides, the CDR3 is TGTGCCAGCAGTTTTGGGGGAGGGCCCGGCGGGGAGCTGTTTTTT. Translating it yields CASSFGGGPGGELFF.

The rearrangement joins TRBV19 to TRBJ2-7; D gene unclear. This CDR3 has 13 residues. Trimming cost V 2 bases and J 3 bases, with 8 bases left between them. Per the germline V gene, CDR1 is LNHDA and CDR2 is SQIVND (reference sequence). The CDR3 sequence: CASSIKEDYEQYF. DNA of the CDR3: TGTGCCAGTAGTATAAAAGAGGACTACGAGCAGTACTTC.

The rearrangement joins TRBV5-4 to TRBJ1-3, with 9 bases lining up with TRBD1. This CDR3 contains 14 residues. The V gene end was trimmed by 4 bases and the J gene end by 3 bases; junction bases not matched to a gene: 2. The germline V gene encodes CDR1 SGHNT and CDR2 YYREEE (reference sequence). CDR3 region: CASSRDRVGNTIYF. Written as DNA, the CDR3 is TGTGCCAGCAGCCGGGACAGGGTTGGAAACACCATATATTTT.

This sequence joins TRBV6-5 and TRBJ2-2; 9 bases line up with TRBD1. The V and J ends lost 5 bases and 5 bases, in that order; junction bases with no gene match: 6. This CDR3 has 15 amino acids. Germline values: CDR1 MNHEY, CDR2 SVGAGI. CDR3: CASSHRGRGTGELFF. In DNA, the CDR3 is TGTGCCAGCAGTCACAGGGGGCGAGGGACCGGGGAGCTGTTTTTT.

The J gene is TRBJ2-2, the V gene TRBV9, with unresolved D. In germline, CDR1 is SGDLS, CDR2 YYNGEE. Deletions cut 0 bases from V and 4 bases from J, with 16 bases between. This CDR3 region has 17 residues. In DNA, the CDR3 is TGTGCCAGCAGCGTAGATTTGTGGGCAAACCCCACCGGGGAGCTGTTTTTT. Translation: CASSVDLWANPTGELFF.

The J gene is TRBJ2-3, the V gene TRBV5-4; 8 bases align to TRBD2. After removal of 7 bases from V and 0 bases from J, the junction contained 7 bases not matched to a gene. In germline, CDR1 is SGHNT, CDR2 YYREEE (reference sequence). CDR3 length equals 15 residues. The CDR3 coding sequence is TGTGCCAGCGCAAAGAGCGGGAGTAGCACAGATACGCAGTATTTT. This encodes CASAKSGSSTDTQYF.